The 9 T cell receptor beta chains below were found in one sample sequenced in a study of neoadjuvant anti-PD-1 for oral cavity cancer (dated by TCRdb to about 2021). Library preparation employed the immunoSEQ multiplex PCR assay. TCRdb carries this immuneACCESS record with in-frame sequences only. Its versions omit some clonotypes, under half of them owing to an unresolved V gene in the studies checked, with the rest unexplained. The sample contains over 80,000 clones, 70% to 85% of them found a single time. In total, the top ten clones hold 2.5% to 4% of the sample. The sample's time point, from its label and the paper: before neoadjuvant nivolumab. Sequencing was performed on PBMCs, taken before nivolumab (anti-PD-1) treatment. Source of these receptors: a person aged 35-79 years with oral cavity squamous cell carcinoma.

This chain links TRBV6-5 with TRBJ2-7; 10 nucleotides agree with TRBD2. This CDR3 is built from 15 residues. Germline V gene lookup returns CDR1 MNHEY and CDR2 SVGAGI. The V segment lost 6 bases and the J segment 4 bases; nucleotides outside the gene matches: 9. The CDR3 loop reads CASSPSSGREYEQYF. The CDR3 DNA reads TGTGCCAGCAGCCCTTCTAGCGGGAGAGAGTACGAGCAGTACTTC.

V gene TRBV30 combines with J gene TRBJ1-2; D remains ambiguous. The CDR3 is made up of 11 amino acids. The germline gives CDR1 GTSNPN, CDR2 SVGIG (reference sequence). V was pared by 3 bases and J by 7 bases, with 9 bases between. The CDR3 DNA sequence: TGTGCCTGGAGCCCACGGGGTGGCTACACCTTC. This codes for CAWSPRGGYTF.

The chain carries TRBV6-6 and TRBJ1-5; no reliable D call. V lost 8 bases and J lost 1, with 12 bases in between. Germline V lookup: CDR1 MNHNY, CDR2 SVGAGI (reference sequence). This CDR3 has 14 amino acids. The CDR3 region is CASCRDGSNQPQHF. CDR3 bases: TGTGCCAGCTGCCGTGATGGGAGCAATCAGCCCCAGCATTTT.

This clone was seen just once. The rearrangement joins TRBV5-1 to TRBJ2-2, with TRBD1 matching over 8 bases. Trimming at V came to 7 bases and at J to 3 bases, leaving 5 bases not matched to a gene. The CDR3 is 14 amino acids. Looked up from germline, CDR1 is SGHRS and CDR2 is YFSETQ. The CDR3 bases are TGCGCCAGCCAATCGACAGGGGACACCGGGGAGCTGTTTTTT. The encoded protein is CASQSTGDTGELFF. Looking up the rest from reference TRBV5-1 and TRBJ2-2 gives the full variable domain: KAGVTQTPRYLIKTRGQQVTLSCSPISGHRSVSWYQQTPGQGLQFLFEYFSETQRNKGNFPGRFSGRQFSNSRSEMNVSTLELGDSALYLCASQSTGDTGELFFGEGSRLTVL.

The V gene is TRBV28, the J gene TRBJ1-3; D not certain. The CDR3 loop spans 21 amino acids. The germline CDR1 and CDR2 sequences are MDHEN and SYDVKM. V shed 6 bases and J shed 3 bases, with 33 bases lying between them. This CDR3 reads CASSRALAGRAQRGYGNTIYF. DNA for the CDR3: TGTGCCAGCAGCCGCGCCCTCGCGGGCAGAGCTCAACGGGGTTATGGAAACACCATATATTTT.

The genes are TRBV25-1 and TRBJ2-2; a weak D match, TRBD2 (7 bases). This CDR3 region has 15 residues. Trimming left V 5 bases short and J 7 bases short, with 17 bases between. Germline loops: CDR1 MGHDK, CDR2 SYGVNS. The CDR3 spells CASSPPGGPGGELFF. CDR3 in DNA: TGTGCCAGCAGTCCCCCCGGGGGGCCTGGCGGGGAGCTGTTTTTT.

This clone has a single count. V is TRBV4-2 and J is TRBJ1-4, with 9 bases aligning to TRBD1. This CDR3 is 16 amino acids long. V lost 3 bases and J lost 3; bases outside the gene matches: 5. From germline, CDR1 is LGHNA and CDR2 YNFKEQ. The CDR3 sequence is CASSQVRDRANEKLFF. DNA for the CDR3: TGTGCCAGCAGCCAGGTCCGGGACAGGGCTAATGAAAAACTGTTTTTT.

This chain connects TRBV5-1 to TRBJ2-3, with 12 bases that match TRBD2. Germline-derived CDR1 and CDR2 are SGHRS and YFSETQ. The CDR3 sequence is 15 residues long. The J segment lost 5 bases and the V segment lost 1 base, leaving 2 bases of the junction unmatched. CDR3 loop: CASSLLTSGRDTQYF. CDR3 sequence (DNA): TGCGCCAGCAGCTTGTTGACTAGCGGGAGAGATACGCAGTATTTT.

This chain's CDR3 is CASSEKGGKTEAFF. CDR3 nucleotide sequence: TGTGCCAGCAGTGAAAAGGGGGGGAAGACTGAAGCTTTCTTT. The chain uses TRBV2 and TRBJ1-1, with D perhaps matching TRBD1 (6 bases). CDR3 length: 14 amino acids. V gave up 2 bases and J gave up 5 bases, with 12 bases separating them. Germline CDR1 and CDR2: SNHLY and FYNNEI.